This T cell receptor beta chain was identified in a study of PD-1 blockade in mismatch repair-deficient tumors (dated by TCRdb to the late 2010s). The study in broad terms: The trial enrolled 86 consecutive patients with about twelve mismatch repair-deficient cancer types between 2013 and 2016, all previously treated and progressing. Tumor-associated T cell clones were tracked in the peripheral blood of patients responding to PD-1 blockade by deep sequencing of TCR CDR3 regions. What the research found in general, with its limitations: Rapid expansion after pembrolizumab followed by contraction, generally before radiologic responses, was shown by tumor-resident clones, which were often undetectable in blood before treatment.

The protocol used for the library was the immunoSEQ multiplex PCR assay. The table comes from immuneACCESS by way of TCRdb, which keeps in-frame sequences with V and J called. Part of the clones is missing from these tables; in studies checked, under half for an unresolved V gene and the rest for unknown reasons. This sample is represented by some 120,000 clones; approximately 86% of them were singletons. The ten largest clones capture around an eighth of the sample. Mismatch repair deficiency was established in every enrolled patient by polymerase chain reaction or immunohistochemistry. A few patients who responded to pembrolizumab therapy underwent TCR sequencing. In the phase II trial, pembrolizumab PD-1 blockade was tested prospectively in advanced mismatch repair-deficient cancers, no matter which tissue of origin the cancers came from. Peripheral blood T cell samples were serially collected before and at multiple times after PD-1 blockade was started. Blood sampling times were expressed in weeks after the first pembrolizumab dose.

The CDR1 and CDR2 encoded by the germline V gene (reference sequence) are SGHNT and YYREEE. The junction carries 16 bases between V and J, which are trimmed by 4 bases and 2 bases respectively. Spanning cysteine to phenylalanine, the CDR3 consists of 15 amino acids. Only CDR3 DNA remains: 45 bases, in frame from the first base. A remark on this clone: Its antigen is not yet known. No much larger clonotype is one base removed from it; base qualities were not supplied.

The material was peripheral blood, obtained 44 weeks after starting pembrolizumab. Here the chain combines TRBV5-4 and TRBJ2-7, with TRBD2 tentatively as D gene (5 bases match). The TCR was taken from an adult with mismatch repair-deficient cancer. The CDR3 has the sequence CASSPGNDGAYEQYF. The DNA sequence is TGTGCCAGCAGCCCGGGGAACGACGGAGCCTACGAGCAGTACTTC.